These 2 T cell receptor beta chains originate from one sample sequenced in a study of blood T cell repertoires in COVID-19. Generated by immunoSEQ multiplex PCR, the TCRdb table keeps only in-frame clones and is missing some. The sample yields about 190,000 clones, around 79% seen once. The sample was peripheral blood. The receptors were sampled from a woman aged 45-65 years with acute or convalescent COVID-19.

This chain connects TRBV6-5 to TRBJ2-7, with 8 bases lining up with TRBD1. The CDR3 runs to 15 residues. Germline V gene sequence: CDR1 MNHEY, CDR2 SVGAGI. The junction had 16 bases not matched to a gene; V was cut back by 6 bases and J by 9 bases. The CDR3 DNA reads as TGTGCCAGCAGGAAAAACCGGGACAGGTTTGGGGCGCAGTACTTC. The encoded protein is CASRKNRDRFGAQYF.

The gene calls are TRBV28 and TRBJ2-6; TRBD1 matches at 7 bases. J was trimmed by 2 bases and V by 7 bases; bases with no gene match: 8. The germline gives CDR1 MDHEN, CDR2 SYDVKM. The CDR3 contains 16 residues. CDR3 region: CASNHRDRAGANVLTF. The CDR3 nucleotides read TGTGCCAGCAACCACCGCGACAGGGCTGGGGCCAACGTCCTGACTTTC.